The TCR beta chain described here comes from a study of control samples from healthy donors and cancer patients. Libraries were prepared by immunoSEQ multiplex PCR; TCRdb keeps only in-frame clonotypes and omits some of them. The sample contains around 150,000 clones, 70% to 90% of which appear only once. J was trimmed by 1 base and V by 6 bases; bases with no gene match: 1. Germline CDR1 reads SQVTM; CDR2 reads ANQGSEA. There are 12 residues in the CDR3. The source of this sequence is a man in his thirties or forties in good health. Material for sequencing was blood. The genes are TRBV29-1 and TRBJ1-1; the match to TRBD1 covers 8 bases. The CDR3 loop reads CSVGQENTEAFF. As DNA, the CDR3 is TGCAGCGTGGGACAGGAGAACACTGAAGCTTTCTTT. Full variable domain (rest looked up from reference TRBV29-1 and TRBJ1-1): SAVISQKPSRDICQRGTSLTIQCQVDSQVTMMFWYRQQPGQSLTLIATANQGSEATYESGFVIDKFPISRPNLTFSTLTVSNMSPEDSSIYLCSVGQENTEAFFGQGTRLTVV.